This T cell receptor beta chain was recorded in a study of OX40 agonist ivuxolimab in advanced cancers. With respect to this clone: The antigen is unknown.

V shed 4 bases, J shed 8 bases, and the junction held 13 bases outside the gene matches. The CDR3 extends over 15 amino acids. Germline CDR1 is SQVTM and CDR2 is ANQGSEA. Patients were excluded for autoimmune disease history or systemic immunosuppression. Study-wide findings and caveats: Some of the lowest clonal expansion was seen in partial responders at 0.1-3.0 mg/kg. The study found that CD8+ T cells averaged more expanded clones than CD4+.

The protocol was immunoSEQ multiplex PCR, while the TCRdb copy is restricted to in-frame clones and leaves out a portion. The table has roughly 93,000 clones, approximately 84% seen once; the top ten hold under 6.5%. The receptor was isolated from an adult with an advanced solid tumor such as melanoma, head and neck, liver or kidney cancer. Sequencing was performed on CD4+ or CD8+ T cells sorted from blood, taken in a trial of the OX40 agonist ivuxolimab. The J gene is TRBJ2-4, the V gene TRBV29-1, with 8 bases lining up with TRBD1. The CDR3 nucleotides are TGCAGCGTTGCGGATAACAGGGGGGTGACGGACATTCAGTACTTC. It specifies CSVADNRGVTDIQYF.